This TCR beta chain was captured by sequencing in a study of OX40 agonist ivuxolimab in advanced cancers. Study background: Hepatocellular carcinoma, melanoma, renal cell or head and neck cancer was diagnosed in the dose-escalation patients. Allowance was made for prior anti-PD-1, anti-PD-L1 or anti-CTLA-4 therapy, and roughly 40% had some. General study points: Several nonresponders also turned out to have low normalized T-cell clonal expansion.

On this clone: Its antigen is undetermined.

TCRdb's copy holds only in-frame clones and misses some; the assay was immunoSEQ multiplex PCR. This sample carries about 95,000 clones, more than 85% of them seen once, and the ten largest clones take roughly 2.6%. This CDR3 is built from 15 residues. V shed 1 base and J shed 4 bases, with 14 bases lying between them. Looked up from germline, CDR1 is MDHEN and CDR2 is SYDVKM. This sample comprised CD4+ or CD8+ T cells sorted from blood, obtained in a trial of the OX40 agonist ivuxolimab. The source of this sequence is an adult with an advanced solid tumor such as melanoma, head and neck, liver or kidney cancer. The chain has TRBV28 and TRBJ2-7, with D tentatively TRBD2 (6 bases). CDR3 protein: CASSLLGTGVYEQYF. The CDR3 nucleotides read TGTGCCAGCAGTTTATTAGGGACGGGGGTTTACGAGCAGTACTTC. Supplemented by reference TRBV28 and TRBJ2-7, the full variable domain reads DVKVTQSSRYLVKRTGEKVFLECVQDMDHENMFWYRQDPGLGLRLIYFSYDVKMKEKGDIPEGYSVSREKKERFSLILESASTNQTSMYLCASSLLGTGVYEQYFGPGTRLTVT.